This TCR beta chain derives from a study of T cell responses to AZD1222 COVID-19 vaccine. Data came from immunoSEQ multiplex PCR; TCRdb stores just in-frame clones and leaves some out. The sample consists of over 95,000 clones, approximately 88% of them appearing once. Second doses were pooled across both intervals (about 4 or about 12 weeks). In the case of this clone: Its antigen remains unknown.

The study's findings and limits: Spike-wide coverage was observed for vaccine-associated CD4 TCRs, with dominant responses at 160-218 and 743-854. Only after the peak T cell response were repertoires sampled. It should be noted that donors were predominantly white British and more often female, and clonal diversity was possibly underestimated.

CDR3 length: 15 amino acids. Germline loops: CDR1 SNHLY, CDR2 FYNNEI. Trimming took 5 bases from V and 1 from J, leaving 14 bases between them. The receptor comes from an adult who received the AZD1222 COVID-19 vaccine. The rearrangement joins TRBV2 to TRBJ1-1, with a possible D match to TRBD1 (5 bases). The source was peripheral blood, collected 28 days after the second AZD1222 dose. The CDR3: CASSTLGPQNTEAFF. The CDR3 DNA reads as TGTGCCAGCAGTACTTTGGGGCCCCAGAACACTGAAGCTTTCTTT. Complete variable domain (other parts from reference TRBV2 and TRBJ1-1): EPEVTQTPSHQVTQMGQEVILRCVPISNHLYFYWYRQILGQKVEFLVSFYNNEISEKSEIFDDQFSVERPDGSNFTLKIRSTKLEDSAMYFCASSTLGPQNTEAFFGQGTRLTVV.